What follows are 21 T cell receptor beta chains derived from one specimen sequenced in a study of graft-versus-host responses after intestinal transplantation. These receptors have no identified antigens. Profiling relied on immunoSEQ multiplex PCR, and the TCRdb table lists in-frame clones only, not all of them. The sample has approximately 89,000 clones; 90% to 95% are singletons. The material was unstimulated CD4+ T cells sorted from spleen or lymph node cells, obtained before intestinal transplant. The receptors come from a human donor who received an intestinal transplant.

This clone was observed a few times. The CDR3 sequence is CASSFEGNTIYF. The CDR3 nucleotides read TGTGCCAGCAGCTTCGAGGGAAACACCATATATTTT. The chain carries TRBV4-2 and TRBJ1-3; D uncertain. Germline loops: CDR1 LGHNA, CDR2 YNFKEQ. V was trimmed by 5 bases and J by 4 bases, leaving 6 bases between them. The CDR3 contains 12 residues.

The genes are TRBV19 and TRBJ2-3; D gene uncertain. V was clipped by 4 bases and J by 2 bases, with 4 bases between them. Germline V CDR1 and CDR2: LNHDA, SQIVND (reference sequence). CDR3 length: 12 amino acids. CDR3 in amino acids: CASSTNTDTQYF. The CDR3 nucleotides are TGTGCCAGTAGTACCAACACAGATACGCAGTATTTT.

This clone was counted once. The gene calls are TRBV28 and TRBJ2-4; perhaps TRBD1 as D (6 bases). CDR1 is MDHEN, CDR2 SYDVKM, per germline. CDR3 size: 15 residues. Trimming left V 3 bases short and J 6 bases short, with 15 bases between. CDR3 DNA: TGTGCCAGCAGTTTCAGGGGCCTACCACTAAACATTCAGTACTTC. It specifies CASSFRGLPLNIQYF.

V usage is TRBV7-9 and J usage is TRBJ2-7, with TRBD1 identical over 8 bases. Trimming cost V 6 bases and J 6 bases; bases outside gene matches: 10. Per the germline V gene, CDR1 is SEHNR and CDR2 is FQNEAQ (reference sequence). This CDR3 is 14 amino acids long. CDR3 loop: CASSSDRGAGEQYF. The CDR3 DNA is TGTGCCAGCAGTTCCGACAGGGGCGCGGGCGAGCAGTACTTC. Full variable domain (missing parts from reference TRBV7-9 and TRBJ2-7): DTGVSQNPRHKITKRGQNVTFRCDPISEHNRLYWYRQTLGQGPEFLTYFQNEAQLEKSRLLSDRFSAERPKGSFSTLEIQRTEQGDSAMYLCASSSDRGAGEQYFGPGTRLTVT.

This sequence joins TRBV5-4 and TRBJ2-7; D gene ambiguous. Looked up from germline, CDR1 is SGHNT and CDR2 is YYREEE (reference sequence). The CDR3 sequence is 13 residues long. Trimming stripped 4 bases from V and 0 bases from J, with 8 bases between. The chain's CDR3 is CASSVWSSYEQYF. CDR3 DNA sequence: TGTGCCAGCAGCGTTTGGAGCTCCTACGAGCAGTACTTC.

This rearrangement joins TRBV5-1 to TRBJ2-3, with 8 bases lining up with TRBD2. CDR1 SGHRS and CDR2 YFSETQ come from the germline V gene. V lost 4 bases and J lost 2; bases outside the gene matches: 3. This CDR3 contains 14 residues. The CDR3 here is CASSQTSATDTQYF. The CDR3 nucleotides are TGCGCCAGCAGCCAGACTAGCGCCACAGATACGCAGTATTTT.

This clone has more than one count but fewer than ten. The chain couples TRBV7-9 to TRBJ1-1, with 7 positions matching TRBD1. The CDR3 extends over 15 amino acids. Trimming at V came to 4 bases and at J to 3 bases, leaving 8 bases not matched to a gene. The germline CDR1 and CDR2 sequences are SEHNR and FQNEAQ (reference sequence). CDR3 region: CASSSTGRGDTEAFF. CDR3 nucleotide sequence: TGTGCCAGCAGCTCGACAGGGAGAGGGGACACTGAAGCTTTCTTT.

The V gene is TRBV4-1, the J gene TRBJ1-5; tentatively, D is TRBD1 (6 bases). The V end lost 0 bases, the J end lost 7 bases, and 13 bases lay between the germline ends. CDR3 size: 15 residues. Germline assignment: CDR1 MGHRA and CDR2 YSYEKL. This chain's CDR3 is CASSQDGTGFQPQHF. The CDR3 nucleotides are TGCGCCAGCAGCCAAGACGGTACAGGGTTCCAGCCCCAGCATTTT.

The J gene is TRBJ1-1, the V gene TRBV19; D unclear. V lost 4 bases and J 0 bases, leaving 9 bases between the germline ends. Germline assignment: CDR1 LNHDA and CDR2 SQIVND (reference sequence). The CDR3 is 14 residues long. The CDR3, as DNA: TGTGCCAGTAGTAGGCCGGGTATGAACACTGAAGCTTTCTTT. Residues: CASSRPGMNTEAFF.

Only a few counts were recorded for this clone. This chain joins TRBV6-6 and TRBJ1-4; a possible D gene is TRBD1 (5 bases). The germline V and J ends were trimmed by 7 bases and 8 bases, with 14 bases remaining between them. Germline V gives CDR1 MNHNY, CDR2 SVGAGI (reference sequence). CDR3 size: 13 residues. The CDR3 bases are TGTGCCAGCAAGGTCAGGGAAGGGGAAAAACTGTTTTTT. Translation: CASKVREGEKLFF.

The rearrangement uses TRBV5-4 and TRBJ2-2, with 8 bases aligning to TRBD2. Germline assignment: CDR1 SGHNT and CDR2 YYREEE (reference sequence). The trim removed 3 bases at V and 5 bases at J, leaving 9 bases unmatched. The CDR3 runs to 16 residues. CDR3 region: CASSSRLARGTGELFF. For the CDR3, the DNA is TGTGCCAGCAGCTCCCGACTAGCGCGGGGTACCGGGGAGCTGTTTTTT.

The chain is built from TRBV29-1 and TRBJ2-7; TRBD1 is a possible D gene (6 bases). V shed 6 bases and J shed 7 bases, with 19 bases lying between them. The CDR3 runs to 13 residues. Germline V lookup: CDR1 SQVTM, CDR2 ANQGSEA. The CDR3 here is CSVGYWDTGEQYF. CDR3 nucleotides: TGCAGCGTCGGATATTGGGACACGGGGGAGCAGTACTTC.

The rearrangement uses TRBV6-1 and TRBJ1-1, with TRBD1 matching over 10 bases. The CDR3 runs to 13 residues. CDR1 is MNHNS, CDR2 SASEGT, per germline. V was clipped by 7 bases and J by 5 bases; unmatched bases: 4. The CDR3 is CASTDRGRTEAFF. In DNA form, the CDR3 reads TGTGCCAGCACTGACAGGGGGCGGACTGAAGCTTTCTTT.

This clone was picked up many times. CDR3 amino acids: CASSGGHSGNTIYF. The CDR3 bases are TGTGCCAGTAGTGGGGGACACTCTGGAAACACCATATATTTT. The rearrangement uses TRBV19 and TRBJ1-3, with D perhaps matching TRBD1 (6 bases). CDR3 size: 14 residues. Germline V gives CDR1 LNHDA, CDR2 SQIVND (reference sequence). Between the trimmed V and J ends, which lost 5 bases and 0 bases, there was a span of 8 bases.

This clone appeared a single time. The chain couples TRBV5-1 to TRBJ1-1, with D hard to call. The germline V gene encodes CDR1 SGHRS and CDR2 YFSETQ. V lost 2 bases, J lost 2 bases, and 28 bases lay in between. The CDR3 extends over 20 amino acids. Here the CDR3 reads CASSFLKSAGFGDLNTEAFF. As DNA, the CDR3 is TGCGCCAGCAGCTTTCTTAAGTCTGCGGGTTTCGGAGACCTAAACACTGAAGCTTTCTTT.

This chain uses TRBV29-1 with TRBJ2-5, with 7 bases aligning to TRBD2. In germline, CDR1 is SQVTM, CDR2 ANQGSEA. This CDR3 has 11 residues. V trimming: 4 bases; J trimming: 4 bases; junction bases outside the gene matches: 0. The CDR3 bases are TGCAGCGTTGGACTAGCAGAGACCCAGTACTTC. Residues: CSVGLAETQYF.

For the CDR3, the DNA is TGTGCCAGCAGTACAGGGTTGGATACGCAGTATTTT. Its translation: CASSTGLDTQYF. V usage is TRBV2 and J usage is TRBJ2-3; maybe TRBD1 (6 bases). There are 12 residues in the CDR3. The V gene's germline CDR1 is SNHLY and CDR2 FYNNEI. V lost 5 bases and J 6 bases, leaving 9 bases between the germline ends.

This clone was found a few times. This chain connects TRBV5-1 to TRBJ1-1, with TRBD1 identical over 9 bases. Germline assignment: CDR1 SGHRS and CDR2 YFSETQ. CDR3 length equals 15 residues. Losses at the gene ends were 0 bases for V and 4 bases for J; bases not matched to a gene: 4. In nucleotides, the CDR3 is TGCGCCAGCAGCTTGGACGGACAGGGGATCACTGAAGCTTTCTTT. Translation gives CASSLDGQGITEAFF. Using reference TRBV5-1 and TRBJ1-1 for the parts outside the CDR3, the full variable domain is KAGVTQTPRYLIKTRGQQVTLSCSPISGHRSVSWYQQTPGQGLQFLFEYFSETQRNKGNFPGRFSGRQFSNSRSEMNVSTLELGDSALYLCASSLDGQGITEAFFGQGTRLTVV.

This sequence joins TRBV7-3 and TRBJ2-2; no definite D call. In germline, CDR1 is SGHTA, CDR2 FQGTGA. The CDR3 runs to 12 residues. V was trimmed by 5 bases and J by 3 bases, leaving 4 bases between them. CDR3 amino acids: CASSEYTGELFF. In DNA form, the CDR3 reads TGTGCCAGCAGCGAGTACACCGGGGAGCTGTTTTTT.

The chain uses TRBV5-1 and TRBJ2-1, with TRBD1 identical over 8 bases. Germline CDR1 is SGHRS and CDR2 is YFSETQ. The CDR3 consists of 14 residues. The V segment lost 0 bases and the J segment 9 bases; nucleotides outside the gene matches: 5. In nucleotides, the CDR3 is TGCGCCAGCAGCTTGGCGACAGGGGTCTTTGAGCAGTTCTTC. Protein product: CASSLATGVFEQFF.

The chain couples TRBV10-3 to TRBJ1-2; 7 nucleotides line up with TRBD1. CDR3 length equals 15 residues. The V gene's germline CDR1 is ENHRY and CDR2 SYGVKD. Trimming at V came to 6 bases and at J to 0 bases, leaving 7 bases not matched to a gene. The CDR3 spells CAIRGQTLTNYGYTF. DNA of the CDR3: TGTGCCATCAGGGGACAGACACTCACTAACTATGGCTACACCTTC.